The source of this T cell receptor beta chain is a study of technical replicates of blood from a handful of donors. From germline, CDR1 is GTSNPN and CDR2 SVGIG (reference sequence). The length of the CDR3 is 15 residues. Using immunoSEQ multiplex PCR, the repertoire was profiled, and TCRdb retains in-frame clones only, with some absent. The data show some 76,000 clones, 95% to 98% seen once. The sequenced sample consisted of T cells isolated from PBMCs. The TCR originated in a human donor in good health. The rearrangement links TRBV30 to TRBJ2-5; 16 bases match TRBD2. The J call may be incorrect, as the DNA end agrees better with TRBJ2-7. The CDR3 region is CAWSRGLAGGYEQYF. CDR3 bases: TGTGCCTGGAGTAGGGGACTAGCGGGAGGGTACGAGCAGTACTTC.